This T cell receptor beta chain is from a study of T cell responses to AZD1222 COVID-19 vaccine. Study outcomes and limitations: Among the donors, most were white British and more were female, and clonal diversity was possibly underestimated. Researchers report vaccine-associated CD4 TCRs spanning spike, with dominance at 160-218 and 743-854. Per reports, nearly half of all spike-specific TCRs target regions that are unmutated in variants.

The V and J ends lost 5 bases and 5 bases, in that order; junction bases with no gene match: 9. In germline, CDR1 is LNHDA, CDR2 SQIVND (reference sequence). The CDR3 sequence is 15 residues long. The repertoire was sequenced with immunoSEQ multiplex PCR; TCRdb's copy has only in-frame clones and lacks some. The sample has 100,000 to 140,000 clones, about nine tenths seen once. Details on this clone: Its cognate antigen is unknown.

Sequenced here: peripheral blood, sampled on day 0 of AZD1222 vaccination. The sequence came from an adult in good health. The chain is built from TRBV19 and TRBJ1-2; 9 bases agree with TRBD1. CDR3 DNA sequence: TGTGCCAGTAGTCCCAAACTCGACAGGGGGTATGGCTACACCTTC. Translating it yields CASSPKLDRGYGYTF.